Listed below are T cell receptor beta chains from one sample, sequenced in a study of monozygotic twins with inflammatory bowel disease. TCRdb reprocessed the 5' RACE reads, with one entry per CDR3 protein and no DNA. This specimen shows approximately 390,000 distinct CDR3 sequences; the ten leading clones hold around 2.4%. Sample: blood. These receptors all stem from a human donor with ulcerative colitis or Crohn's disease, or a healthy co-twin of an affected twin (not recorded which). The CDR3 runs from the conserved cysteine through the conserved F or W.

CDR3: CATTEGPFPGTGSDEQFF
J: TRBJ2-1
V: TRBV24-1

CDR3: CASRWGRETQYF
J: TRBJ2-5
V: TRBV12-3/TRBV12-4

CDR3: CSASGDRGTYEQYF
J: TRBJ2-7
V: TRBV20-1

CDR3: CSARDPGKNTEAFF
J: TRBJ1-1
V: TRBV20-1

CDR3: CASSIVHGSHEQFF
J: TRBJ2-1
V: TRBV19

CDR3: CASSLERPGGTGELFF
J: TRBJ2-2
V: TRBV7-2

CDR3: CASSLAGTGVTDTQYF
J: TRBJ2-3
V: TRBV5-1

CDR3: CASSLGFWQPQHF
J: TRBJ1-5
V: TRBV27

CDR3: CASSSLAGKYNEQFF
J: TRBJ2-1
V: TRBV6-2/TRBV6-3

CDR3: CSVEQGEWEQYF
J: TRBJ2-7
V: TRBV29-1

CDR3: CAWRASPSGNTIYF
J: TRBJ1-3
V: TRBV30

CDR3: CAWDGLNTEAFF
J: TRBJ1-1
V: TRBV30

CDR3: CASSQEKGARRYTF
J: TRBJ1-2
V: TRBV4-1

CDR3: CAWRLAGTSGAGELFF
J: TRBJ2-2
V: TRBV30

CDR3: CSVFSPAGEGYGYTF
J: TRBJ1-2
V: TRBV29-1

CDR3: CASSWTGVSPLHF
J: TRBJ1-6
V: TRBV4-1

CDR3: CASSLLSSNSRVLNF
J: TRBJ1-3
V: TRBV5-5

CDR3: CASSSAGYPGQGNYGYTF
J: TRBJ1-2
V: TRBV12-3/TRBV12-4

CDR3: CASSYPRAGNEQFF
J: TRBJ2-1
V: TRBV6-2/TRBV6-3

CDR3: CASSFTGPDSPLHF
J: TRBJ1-6
V: TRBV7-9

CDR3: CASSLAVSGGKDEQFF
J: TRBJ2-1
V: TRBV7-6

CDR3: CASSLPLAGGYAYNEQFF
J: TRBJ2-1
V: TRBV11-1

CDR3: CASSLEIGQPLPYEQYF
J: TRBJ2-7
V: TRBV5-1

CDR3: CAWSAARSETQYF
J: TRBJ2-5
V: TRBV30

CDR3: CSAIASITGSGANVLTF
J: TRBJ2-6
V: TRBV20-1

CDR3: CATHGQGVPKSIQYF
J: TRBJ2-4
V: TRBV15